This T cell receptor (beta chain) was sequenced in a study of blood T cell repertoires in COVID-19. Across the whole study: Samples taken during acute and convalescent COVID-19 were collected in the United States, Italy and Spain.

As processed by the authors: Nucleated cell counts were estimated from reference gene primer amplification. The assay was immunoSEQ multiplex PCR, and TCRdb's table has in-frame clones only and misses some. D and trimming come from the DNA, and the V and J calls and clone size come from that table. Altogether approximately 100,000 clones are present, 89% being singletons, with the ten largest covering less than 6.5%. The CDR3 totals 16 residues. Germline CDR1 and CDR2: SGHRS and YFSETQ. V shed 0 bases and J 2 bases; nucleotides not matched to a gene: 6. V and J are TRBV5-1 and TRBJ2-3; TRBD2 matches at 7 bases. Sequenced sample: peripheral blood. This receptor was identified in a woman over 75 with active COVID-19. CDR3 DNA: TGCGCCAGCAGCTTGGCAGTAGCGGGTGACACAGATACGCAGTATTTT. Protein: CASSLAVAGDTDTQYF. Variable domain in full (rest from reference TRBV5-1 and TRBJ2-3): KAGVTQTPRYLIKTRGQQVTLSCSPISGHRSVSWYQQTPGQGLQFLFEYFSETQRNKGNFPGRFSGRQFSNSRSEMNVSTLELGDSALYLCASSLAVAGDTDTQYFGPGTRLTVL.